One and the same sample provided the 26 T cell receptor beta chains below, sequenced in a study of control samples from healthy donors and cancer patients. Libraries were prepared by immunoSEQ multiplex PCR; TCRdb keeps only in-frame clonotypes and omits some of them. The sample has some 110,000 clones, over 90% seen once. The sequencing sample was made of blood. These receptors originate from a man younger than 40 in good health.

The chain recombines TRBV2 with TRBJ2-1; 9 bases map to TRBD2. Germline V gene lookup returns CDR1 SNHLY and CDR2 FYNNEI. Germline trimming cut 4 bases from V and 7 bases from J; bases unmatched to any gene: 5. This CDR3 comprises 14 residues. DNA of the CDR3: TGTGCCAGCAGTGGCCTAGCGGGGAAAAATGAGCAGTTCTTC. As protein: CASSGLAGKNEQFF.

The chain uses TRBV4-1 and TRBJ1-2; D ambiguous. The germline CDR1 and CDR2 sequences are MGHRA and YSYEKL. The CDR3 runs 15 residues. V shed 4 bases and J shed 8 bases, with 20 bases lying between them. CDR3 amino acids: CASSPDTATESGYTF. As DNA, the CDR3 is TGCGCCAGCAGCCCCGATACCGCCACCGAGTCCGGCTACACCTTC.

The V and J genes are TRBV24-1 and TRBJ1-5; D perhaps matches TRBD1 (5 bases). CDR3 size: 14 residues. V dropped 6 bases and J dropped 2 bases, with 10 bases sitting between them. Per the germline V gene, CDR1 is KGHDR and CDR2 is SFDVKD. The CDR3 loop reads CATSPGHGNQPQHF. CDR3 DNA sequence: TGTGCCACCAGTCCAGGGCATGGCAATCAGCCCCAGCATTTT.

The gene calls are TRBV12-3 or TRBV12-4 and TRBJ1-2; D gene unclear. The CDR3 has 12 residues. Trimming removed 6 bases at V and 7 bases at J, with 12 bases between. Written as DNA, the CDR3 is TGTGCCAGCAGCCCCCGGGTTGTTGGCTACACCTTC. It translates to CASSPRVVGYTF.

V is TRBV19 and J is TRBJ1-4; possible D gene TRBD1, 5 bases. Germline-derived CDR1 and CDR2 are LNHDA and SQIVND (reference sequence). Trimming stripped 3 bases from V and 3 bases from J, with 11 bases between. This CDR3 comprises 15 residues. CDR3 in amino acids: CASSMTWGANEKLFF. Written as DNA, the CDR3 is TGTGCCAGTAGTATGACATGGGGGGCTAATGAAAAACTGTTTTTT. Looking up the rest from reference TRBV19 and TRBJ1-4 gives the full variable domain: DGGITQSPKYLFRKEGQNVTLSCEQNLNHDAMYWYRQDPGQGLRLIYYSQIVNDFQKGDIAEGYSVSREKKESFPLTVTSAQKNPTAFYLCASSMTWGANEKLFFGSGTQLSVL.

The rearrangement joins TRBV19 to TRBJ2-1; tentative D call: TRBD1 (6 bases). This CDR3 comprises 15 residues. Between the trimmed V and J ends, which lost 6 bases and 1 base, there was a span of 13 bases. In germline, CDR1 is LNHDA, CDR2 SQIVND (reference sequence). In DNA form, the CDR3 reads TGTGCCAGTAGACCCCAGGGGAATTCCTACAATGAGCAGTTCTTC. This encodes CASRPQGNSYNEQFF.

The V call is TRBV2, the J call TRBJ1-4; D gene uncertain. Germline-derived CDR1 and CDR2 are SNHLY and FYNNEI. V was pared by 7 bases and J by 2 bases, with 11 bases between. This CDR3 has 14 residues. The CDR3, as DNA: TGTGCCAGCACCCGACTGGGGACTAATGAAAAACTGTTTTTT. Encoded protein: CASTRLGTNEKLFF.

This chain uses TRBV30 with TRBJ2-3, with D unresolved. The CDR3 totals 12 residues. V shed 3 bases and J shed 4 bases, with 8 bases lying between them. CDR1 and CDR2 from the germline V gene are GTSNPN and SVGIG (reference sequence). The chain's CDR3 is CAWSPVADTQYF. The CDR3 nucleotides are TGTGCCTGGAGCCCTGTGGCAGATACGCAGTATTTT.

This clone was counted once. The chain joins TRBV6-5 to TRBJ2-1; D is possibly TRBD2 (6 bases). CDR1 and CDR2 (germline): MNHEY, SVGAGI. V lost 10 bases, J lost 2 bases, and 18 bases lay in between. CDR3 length: 15 amino acids. CDR3 DNA sequence: TGTGCCACCCTCGGCCTCGGGGAGGCCTACAATGAGCAGTTCTTC. Amino acid sequence: CATLGLGEAYNEQFF.

This rearrangement joins TRBV5-5 to TRBJ1-2, with D possibly being TRBD1 (6 bases). CDR3 length: 15 residues. The V and J ends lost 0 bases and 8 bases respectively, with 17 bases between them. Germline V gene data show CDR1 as SGHKS and CDR2 as YYEKEE (reference sequence). CDR3 protein: CASSLVSRGLQGYTF. The CDR3 bases are TGTGCCAGCAGCTTGGTTAGCAGGGGCTTACAGGGCTACACCTTC.

V is TRBV11-2 and J is TRBJ1-1; the D is unclear. CDR1 is SGHAT and CDR2 is FQNNGV in the germline V gene. V lost 5 bases to trimming and J lost 1 base, with 11 bases between them. CDR3 size: 14 residues. CDR3 nucleotide sequence: TGTGCCAGCAGCCTGAGAGACTGGAACACTGAAGCTTTCTTT. Its protein product is CASSLRDWNTEAFF.

The CDR3 nucleotides read TGTGCCAGCAGTTACTCGATTGCTTCCCGACCCTACGAGCAGTACGTC. Amino acid sequence: CASSYSIASRPYEQYV. The chain joins TRBV6-5 to TRBJ2-7; unclear D gene. Germline-derived CDR1 and CDR2 are MNHEY and SVGAGI. Between the trimmed V and J ends, which lost 0 bases and 2 bases, there was a span of 14 bases. The CDR3 is 16 residues long.

The rearrangement joins TRBV19 to TRBJ1-2; no definite D call. This CDR3 comprises 11 residues. Germline CDR1 LNHDA, CDR2 SQIVND (reference sequence). V gave up 3 bases and J gave up 5 bases, with 4 bases separating them. Written as DNA, the CDR3 is TGTGCCAGTAGTATCTGGTATGGCTACACCTTC. Protein: CASSIWYGYTF.

The chain uses TRBV9 and TRBJ2-5; D might be TRBD1 (6 bases). The CDR3 spans 15 residues. Germline loops: CDR1 SGDLS, CDR2 YYNGEE. Deletions cut 3 bases from V and 0 bases from J, with 12 bases between. The CDR3 region has the DNA TGTGCCAGCAGCGCCCAGGGGATCTACCAAGAGACCCAGTACTTC. Translation gives CASSAQGIYQETQYF.

V and J are TRBV7-6 and TRBJ2-7, with 11 bases matching TRBD1. This CDR3 spans 15 amino acids. V was clipped by 5 bases and J by 3 bases; unmatched bases: 6. Germline CDR1 SGHVS, CDR2 FNYEAQ. The CDR3, as DNA: TGTGCCAGCAGCCCTGGACAGGGGGCTGTCTACGAGCAGTACTTC. Translation: CASSPGQGAVYEQYF.

The V gene is TRBV9, the J gene TRBJ1-1; D possibly corresponds to TRBD1 (5 bases). CDR3 length equals 15 residues. Germline values: CDR1 SGDLS, CDR2 YYNGEE. V was pared by 1 base and J by 3 bases, with 13 bases between. The CDR3 is CASSVLRQSYTEAFF. The CDR3 DNA sequence: TGTGCCAGCAGCGTATTGAGACAGAGTTACACTGAAGCTTTCTTT.

The chain couples TRBV6-5 to TRBJ1-6; D is undetermined. V lost 5 bases and J 10 bases, leaving 18 bases between the germline ends. Germline V CDR1 and CDR2: MNHEY, SVGAGI. CDR3 size: 15 residues. The CDR3 spells CASSQLSSFASPLHF. The CDR3 DNA sequence: TGTGCCAGCAGTCAGCTTTCGAGCTTTGCCTCACCCCTCCACTTT.

The chain uses TRBV19 and TRBJ2-1; no reliable D call. From germline, CDR1 is LNHDA and CDR2 SQIVND (reference sequence). Trimming took off 5 bases at V and 10 bases at J, with 18 bases between the two ends. The CDR3 has 14 amino acids. The CDR3 protein is CASSSQRTAREQFF. CDR3 coding DNA: TGTGCCAGTAGTTCCCAACGGACGGCCCGGGAGCAGTTCTTC. The full variable domain, with the rest looked up from reference TRBV19 and TRBJ2-1, is DGGITQSPKYLFRKEGQNVTLSCEQNLNHDAMYWYRQDPGQGLRLIYYSQIVNDFQKGDIAEGYSVSREKKESFPLTVTSAQKNPTAFYLCASSSQRTAREQFFGPGTRLTVL.

The CDR3 reads CASSLDRDRAPYGYTF. CDR3 sequence (DNA): TGTGCCAGCAGCTTAGACCGGGACAGGGCGCCTTATGGCTACACCTTC. The rearrangement joins TRBV11-2 to TRBJ1-2; 9 nucleotides match TRBD1. The V segment lost 0 bases and the J segment 5 bases; nucleotides outside the gene matches: 7. The CDR3 covers 16 residues. Germline CDR1 SGHAT, CDR2 FQNNGV.

The rearrangement uses TRBV6-6 and TRBJ1-5; D not certain. The CDR3 consists of 13 residues. The germline CDR1 and CDR2 sequences are MNHNY and SVGAGI (reference sequence). V lost 5 bases to trimming and J lost 6 bases, with 11 bases between them. CDR3 sequence reads: CASSLSDSQPQHF. The CDR3 region has the DNA TGTGCCAGCAGTCTTAGCGATAGTCAGCCCCAGCATTTT.

The chain uses TRBV6-5 and TRBJ1-1; perhaps TRBD1 as D (6 bases). The germline V gene encodes CDR1 MNHEY and CDR2 SVGAGI. The CDR3 totals 13 residues. V was clipped by 4 bases and J by 6 bases, with 12 bases between them. The DNA of the CDR3 is TGTGCCAGCAGTTTCGGAGGGGGGTCTGAAGCTTTCTTT. Translating gives CASSFGGGSEAFF.

The J gene is TRBJ2-3, the V gene TRBV9; D is tentatively TRBD1 or TRBD2 (5 bases each). The CDR3 has 15 amino acids. The germline gives CDR1 SGDLS, CDR2 YYNGEE. The ends were cut back, 4 bases at V and 0 bases at J, with 12 bases in the middle. The DNA of the CDR3 is TGTGCCAGCAGCCCCGGGACGGATAGCACAGATACGCAGTATTTT. Translation gives CASSPGTDSTDTQYF.

Comments on this clone: Distinct nucleotide sequences in the sample also encode this CDR3. V gene TRBV7-2 combines with J gene TRBJ2-7; tentative D call: TRBD2 (5 bases). Germline V gene lookup returns CDR1 SGHTA and CDR2 FQGNSA. Trimming took 7 bases from V and 7 from J, leaving 23 bases between them. The CDR3 is 15 residues long. CDR3 bases: TGTGCCAGCACAATAACATCGTGGGCAGACTATGAGCAGTACTTC. Protein sequence: CASTITSWADYEQYF.

This clone came up once. The rearrangement links TRBV5-1 to TRBJ1-3; D gene ambiguous. V gave up 1 base and J gave up 0 bases, with 5 bases separating them. CDR1 SGHRS and CDR2 YFSETQ come from the germline V gene. The CDR3 length is 14 residues. The CDR3 DNA reads TGCGCCAGCAGCTTGAGCCTCTCTGGAAACACCATATATTTT. Its protein product is CASSLSLSGNTIYF.

Points on this clone: Germline and junction disagree at one end, which may indicate a read error. The chain is built from TRBV28 and TRBJ1-5, with 9 positions matching TRBD1. The germline V gene encodes CDR1 MDHEN and CDR2 SYDVKM. CDR3 length: 17 amino acids. The chain's CDR3 is CASSPGTGNMNNQPQRF. The CDR3 coding sequence is TGTGCCAGCAGTCCCGGGACAGGGAATATGAACAATCAGCCCCAGCGTTTT.

This sequence joins TRBV5-5 and TRBJ2-7; maybe TRBD2 (7 bases). Germline CDR1 is SGHKS and CDR2 is YYEKEE (reference sequence). V lost 0 bases to trimming and J lost 4 bases, with 17 bases between them. This CDR3 has 16 amino acids. CDR3: CASSLDSGGLPYEQYF. The CDR3 DNA sequence: TGTGCCAGCAGCTTGGATTCGGGGGGCCTCCCTTACGAGCAGTACTTC.